Shown below are 13 T cell receptor beta chains from a single sample sequenced in a study of shared T cell receptors in the human thymus. Profiling relied on immunoSEQ multiplex PCR, and the TCRdb table lists in-frame clones only, not all of them. The repertoire includes about 380,000 clones, around 95% of them detected once, and about 0.02% sits in the top ten. What was sequenced was thymocytes. The receptors here all came from a human donor.

This chain connects TRBV6-5 to TRBJ2-3; D is uncertain. The germline V gene has CDR1 MNHEY and CDR2 SVGAGI. The CDR3 covers 16 residues. The ends were cut back, 0 bases at V and 2 bases at J, with 12 bases in the middle. CDR3 protein: CASSYSRLLPTDTQYF. As DNA, the CDR3 is TGTGCCAGCAGTTACTCACGGCTCCTGCCCACAGATACGCAGTATTTT.

This chain links TRBV28 with TRBJ1-5; possible D gene TRBD1, 6 bases. V was pared by 4 bases and J by 4 bases, with 20 bases between. From germline, CDR1 is MDHEN and CDR2 SYDVKM. The CDR3 length is 17 residues. The CDR3 coding sequence is TGTGCCAGCAGTTCCGAATCAGGTTTTAGGGGGAATCAGCCCCAGCATTTT. Translating it yields CASSSESGFRGNQPQHF.

The V call is TRBV5-1, the J call TRBJ1-2; the match to TRBD1 covers 7 bases. V shed 4 bases, J shed 6 bases, and the junction held 9 bases outside the gene matches. The CDR3 loop spans 14 amino acids. Germline V gene sequence: CDR1 SGHRS, CDR2 YFSETQ. The CDR3 is CASSDRVMGHGYTF. In DNA, the CDR3 is TGCGCCAGCAGCGACAGGGTTATGGGGCATGGCTACACCTTC.

This clone was seen only a few times. Without the conserved terminal phenylalanine or tryptophan, this CDR3 likely stems from a read error. The DNA is omitted, as the CDR3 cannot be located on it reliably, and the CDR3 follows TCRdb's listing. This chain links TRBV11-2 with TRBJ2-4; the table's TRBD2 call for D was not verified on the DNA. Per the germline V gene, CDR1 is SGHAT and CDR2 is FQNNGV. The CDR3 has 12 residues if both end residues are counted. This CDR3 reads CASSSSKTEYPY.

The rearrangement links TRBV5-1 to TRBJ2-1, with D perhaps given as TRBD1 or TRBD2 (5 bases each). This CDR3 region has 16 residues. The V end was cut by 1 base, the J end by 7 bases, with 18 bases between. Looked up from germline, CDR1 is SGHRS and CDR2 is YFSETQ. The CDR3 loop is CASSLRQGPLGNEQFF. Written as DNA, the CDR3 is TGCGCCAGCAGCTTGCGGCAGGGACCTCTAGGAAATGAGCAGTTCTTC.

This rearrangement joins TRBV4-1 to TRBJ2-7; no clear D gene. V lost 0 bases and J lost 0, with 9 bases in between. CDR3 size: 15 residues. Germline-derived CDR1 and CDR2 are MGHRA and YSYEKL. CDR3 residues: CASSQDVRSSYEQYF. The CDR3 region has the DNA TGCGCCAGCAGCCAAGACGTGAGGAGCTCCTACGAGCAGTACTTC.

This rearrangement joins TRBV4-3 to TRBJ1-2; D gene ambiguous. The V end lost 0 bases, the J end lost 5 bases, and 19 bases lay between the germline ends. This CDR3 has 17 amino acids. Germline V lookup: CDR1 LGHNA, CDR2 YSLEER. CDR3 loop: CASSQDADRPGPYGYTF. The CDR3 region has the DNA TGCGCCAGCAGCCAAGATGCAGACCGGCCAGGCCCTTATGGCTACACCTTC.

The chain combines TRBV28 with TRBJ2-7, with D possibly TRBD1 on 5 matching bases. The CDR3 runs to 16 residues. The germline gives CDR1 MDHEN, CDR2 SYDVKM. The V end lost 0 bases, the J end lost 2 bases, and 14 bases lay between the germline ends. CDR3 sequence (DNA): TGTGCCAGCAGTTTATGCAGGGCCCCCTCCCCCTACGAGCAGTACTTC. Its translation: CASSLCRAPSPYEQYF. The whole variable domain, filled in from reference TRBV28 and TRBJ2-7, reads DVKVTQSSRYLVKRTGEKVFLECVQDMDHENMFWYRQDPGLGLRLIYFSYDVKMKEKGDIPEGYSVSREKKERFSLILESASTNQTSMYLCASSLCRAPSPYEQYFGPGTRLTVT.

The CDR3 sequence: CASSLGGSGTGEKYF. CDR3 DNA: TGTGCCAGCAGTTTAGGGGGGAGCGGGACAGGGGAAAAGTACTTC. This sequence joins TRBV28 and TRBJ2-7; the match to TRBD1 covers 10 bases. This CDR3 spans 15 amino acids. J was trimmed by 11 bases and V by 2 bases; bases with no gene match: 12. The germline V gene encodes CDR1 MDHEN and CDR2 SYDVKM.

The rearrangement links TRBV29-1 to TRBJ2-7, with 7 bases fitting TRBD2. V trimming: 7 bases; J trimming: 3 bases; junction bases outside the gene matches: 12. Germline V gene lookup returns CDR1 SQVTM and CDR2 ANQGSEA. This CDR3 has 14 amino acids. The CDR3: CSALVAGVIYEQYF. CDR3 in DNA: TGCAGCGCCCTAGTCGCGGGAGTAATCTACGAGCAGTACTTC.

This clone came up a few times. The V gene is TRBV20-1, the J gene TRBJ2-7, with D maybe TRBD1 (6 bases). In germline, CDR1 is DFQATT, CDR2 SNEGSKA (reference sequence). CDR3 size: 11 residues. Trimming pared 6 bases from V and 8 bases from J, leaving 14 bases between. This chain's CDR3 is CSAPGQPKQYF. CDR3 DNA sequence: TGCAGTGCCCCCGGACAGCCTAAGCAGTACTTC.

This rearrangement joins TRBV10-1 to TRBJ2-2, with 8 bases that match TRBD2. The germline gives CDR1 WNHNN, CDR2 SYGVQD (reference sequence). The CDR3 loop spans 17 amino acids. The V and J ends lost 0 bases and 7 bases, in that order; junction bases with no gene match: 10. The CDR3 spells CASSESRLAGFGGELFF. Written as DNA, the CDR3 is TGCGCCAGCAGTGAGTCGCGGTTAGCGGGATTCGGCGGGGAGCTGTTTTTT.

The rearrangement uses TRBV11-1 and TRBJ1-2; perhaps TRBD1 as D (5 bases). This CDR3 has 14 residues. The V end lost 5 bases, the J end lost 1 base, and 11 bases lay between the germline ends. Germline V lookup: CDR1 SGHAT, CDR2 FQDESV (reference sequence). The chain's CDR3 is CASSPLQVNYGYTF. The CDR3 bases are TGTGCCAGCAGCCCGCTACAGGTTAACTATGGCTACACCTTC.